What follows are 10 T cell receptor beta chains derived from one specimen sequenced in a study of blood T cell repertoires in COVID-19. Produced via immunoSEQ multiplex PCR; TCRdb's table is partial and in-frame only. Of 43,000 or so clones detected, roughly 87% appear once; the ten largest clones hold around 22%. Material: peripheral blood. These receptors all come from a woman aged 55 to 70 with acute or convalescent COVID-19.

The V and J genes are TRBV30 and TRBJ1-5, with 9 nucleotides matching TRBD1. This CDR3 comprises 15 residues. The J segment lost 7 bases and the V segment lost 5 bases, leaving 12 bases of the junction unmatched. The germline V gene has CDR1 GTSNPN and CDR2 SVGIG (reference sequence). CDR3 in DNA: TGTGCCTGGCAACCCGGGACAGGGAGTGGCCAGCCCCAGCATTTT. The encoded protein is CAWQPGTGSGQPQHF.

The chain employs TRBV5-6 and TRBJ1-6; no clear D. Trimming took 0 bases from V and 9 from J, leaving 10 bases between them. The CDR3 covers 14 residues. Germline-derived CDR1 and CDR2 are SGHDT and YYEEEE. The CDR3 region is CASSLGGVVSPLHF. The CDR3 DNA sequence: TGTGCCAGCAGCTTGGGCGGGGTTGTTTCACCCCTCCACTTT. The full variable domain, its missing parts supplied by reference TRBV5-6 and TRBJ1-6, is DAGVTQSPTHLIKTRGQQVTLRCSPKSGHDTVSWYQQALGQGPQFIFQYYEEEERQRGNFPDRFSGHQFPNYSSELNVNALLLGDSALYLCASSLGGVVSPLHFGNGTRLTVT.

The gene calls are TRBV4-1 and TRBJ1-2, with TRBD1 matching 7 bases. Germline assignment: CDR1 MGHRA and CDR2 YSYEKL. V gave up 2 bases and J gave up 2 bases; unmatched junction bases: 2. The CDR3 spans 14 residues. In DNA form, the CDR3 reads TGCGCCAGCAGCCAACCGGGACAGAACTATGGCTACACCTTC. This sequence encodes CASSQPGQNYGYTF.

The CDR3 nucleotides read TGTGCCAGCAGCCAAGACCACGGGGGGGCAGACAATGAGCAGTTCTTC. This translates into CASSQDHGGADNEQFF. The chain has TRBV3-1 (or the pseudogene TRBV3-2) and TRBJ2-1; 8 bases agree with TRBD2. Germline assignment: CDR1 LGHDT and CDR2 YNNKEL (reference sequence). This CDR3 region has 16 residues. J gave up 5 bases and V 0 bases, and 6 bases lay outside the gene matches.

This chain joins TRBV7-2 and TRBJ2-2; 8 nucleotides match TRBD1. The V gene's germline CDR1 is SGHTA and CDR2 FQGNSA. V was clipped by 1 base and J by 5 bases; unmatched bases: 3. The CDR3 consists of 15 residues. The CDR3 DNA sequence: TGTGCCAGCAGCTTAGGGACAGGGCTGACCGGGGAGCTGTTTTTT. Its protein product is CASSLGTGLTGELFF.

The rearrangement uses TRBV11-2 and TRBJ2-1; 8 positions match TRBD2. V shed 0 bases, J shed 9 bases, and the junction held 1 base outside the gene matches. This CDR3 spans 13 amino acids. Germline CDR1 and CDR2: SGHAT and FQNNGV. The DNA for the CDR3 is TGTGCCAGCAGCTTAGATCGGGAGGGTGAGCAGTTCTTC. Translated, it gives CASSLDREGEQFF.

The chain employs TRBV18 and TRBJ1-2; D unresolved. Trimming took 3 bases from V and 3 from J, leaving 14 bases between them. Germline CDR1 is KGHSH and CDR2 is LQKENI. The CDR3 length is 15 residues. This CDR3 reads CASSPWNNADYGYTF. CDR3 bases: TGTGCCAGCTCACCTTGGAATAACGCGGACTATGGCTACACCTTC.

The genes are TRBV7-2 and TRBJ1-2; 7 bases match TRBD1. Germline V gene sequence: CDR1 SGHTA, CDR2 FQGNSA. V lost 5 bases and J lost 5; bases outside the gene matches: 11. CDR3 length equals 15 residues. The CDR3 nucleotides read TGTGCCAGCAGCCCGACAGGGACCCCAGAGTATGGCTACACCTTC. It specifies CASSPTGTPEYGYTF.

This sequence joins TRBV27 and TRBJ2-2; D remains ambiguous. This CDR3 comprises 12 residues. V dropped 3 bases and J dropped 7 bases, with 6 bases sitting between them. Germline values: CDR1 MNHEY, CDR2 SMNVEV (reference sequence). Written as DNA, the CDR3 is TGTGCCAGCAGTTTCGGAGTCGGGGAGCTGTTTTTT. Residues: CASSFGVGELFF.

This clone is labeled as medium-sized. The sample holds other DNA sequences that translate to the same CDR3. V is TRBV19 and J is TRBJ2-1; D remains ambiguous. Germline-derived CDR1 and CDR2 are LNHDA and SQIVND (reference sequence). The CDR3 is 15 residues long. Trimming shortened V by 1 base and J by 2 bases, and 9 bases separated the two germline ends. The CDR3 reads CASSIVTGPYNEQFF. Here the CDR3 DNA reads TGTGCCAGTAGTATAGTTACTGGTCCCTACAATGAGCAGTTCTTC.